This record covers a single T cell receptor (beta chain). Its target is unknown. The sample originates from a study of vaccination and CD4 T cells after COVID-19. Study-wide background: Convalescent patients gave post-COVID blood a median approximately 100 days post-diagnosis, range 35 to 161.

The treatment: roughly nine-day PBMC culture with coronavirus spike peptide pools or control peptides (ViraFEST assay). CD4+ T lymphocytes from the unexposed donor were collected before the COVID-19 pandemic (2011-2018). The Oncomine TCR Beta short-read assay sequenced DNA from cultured CD4+ T cells. TCRdb reanalysed the PCR reads using MiXCR and keeps one entry per CDR3 protein. In the table there are 8,000 to 10,000 distinct CDR3 sequences, around half of which are singletons. The CDR3 covers 14 residues. From germline, CDR1 is SNHLY and CDR2 FYNNEI. V was shortened by 6 bases and J by 1 base, with 12 bases between the two germline ends.

Sequencing was performed on CD4+ T cells from blood, cultured in vitro. The TCR was taken from a human donor in good health. The V call is TRBV2, the J call TRBJ2-5, with D possibly TRBD1 on 5 matching bases. The CDR3 region is CASRMGQIQETQYF. The DNA of the CDR3 is TGTGCCAGCAGGATGGGGCAGATCCAAGAGACCCAGTACTTC.